The present T cell receptor beta chain was sequenced within a study of metastatic and nonmetastatic thyroid tumors. The overall study: The study looked at repertoires side by side in blood and in tumor or nodule tissue from malignant and benign thyroid patients.

TCRdb reanalyzed the PCR reads via MiXCR. Among 4,000 to 5,000 clones, 25% to 35% were seen once, and the ten largest hold about 9.5%. In this sample, this clone turned up a few times. Patients had received no treatment of any kind before thyroid surgery. Germline CDR1 reads ENHRY; CDR2 reads SYGVKD. CDR3 length equals 12 residues. The V and J ends lost 3 bases and 7 bases respectively, with 6 bases between them. Sequenced input: adjacent normal tissue. The TCR originated in a female donor with papillary thyroid cancer or a benign thyroid nodule (not recorded which). Some clones in this sample may be carry-over from other donors' samples. The chain recombines TRBV10-3 with TRBJ2-2; D unclear. CDR3 DNA sequence: TGTGCCATCAGTGAAATAATCGGGGAGCTGTTTTTT. Its translation: CAISEIIGELFF.